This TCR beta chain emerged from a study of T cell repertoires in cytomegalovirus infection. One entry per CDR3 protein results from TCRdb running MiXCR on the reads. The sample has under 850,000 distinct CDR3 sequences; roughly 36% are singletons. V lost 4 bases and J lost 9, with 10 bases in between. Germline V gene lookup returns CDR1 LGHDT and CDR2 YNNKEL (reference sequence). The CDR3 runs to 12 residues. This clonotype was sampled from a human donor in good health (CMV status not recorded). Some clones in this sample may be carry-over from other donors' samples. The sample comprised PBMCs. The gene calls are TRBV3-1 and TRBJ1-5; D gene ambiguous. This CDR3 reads CASSPVLTPQHF. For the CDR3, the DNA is TGTGCCAGCAGCCCCGTACTTACGCCCCAGCATTTT. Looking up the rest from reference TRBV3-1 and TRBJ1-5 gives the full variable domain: DTAVSQTPKYLVTQMGNDKSIKCEQNLGHDTMYWYKQDSKKFLKIMFSYNNKELIINETVPNRFSPKSPDKAHLNLHINSLELGDSAVYFCASSPVLTPQHFGDGTRLSIL.